This TCR beta chain originates from a study of OX40 agonist ivuxolimab in advanced cancers. The overall study: Mean age about 60 years, range about 20 to 85; roughly 82% male.

The repertoire was sequenced with immunoSEQ multiplex PCR; TCRdb's copy has only in-frame clones and lacks some. The table includes about 70,000 clones, around nine tenths detected once. Germline CDR1 LNHDA, CDR2 SQIVND (reference sequence). With 1 base removed from V and 7 bases from J, the gap between germline ends came to 7 bases. The CDR3 has 13 residues. Sample: CD4+ or CD8+ T cells sorted from blood, taken in a trial of the OX40 agonist ivuxolimab. This rearrangement joins TRBV19 to TRBJ2-2; no clear D. This clonotype originated in an adult with an advanced solid tumor such as melanoma, head and neck, liver or kidney cancer. CDR3 protein: CASSIGYDGELFF. The CDR3 nucleotides read TGTGCCAGTAGTATAGGGTATGACGGGGAGCTGTTTTTT. The whole variable domain, remainder taken from reference TRBV19 and TRBJ2-2, is DGGITQSPKYLFRKEGQNVTLSCEQNLNHDAMYWYRQDPGQGLRLIYYSQIVNDFQKGDIAEGYSVSREKKESFPLTVTSAQKNPTAFYLCASSIGYDGELFFGEGSRLTVL.